A single sample gave rise to the 31 T cell receptor beta chains below, sequenced in a study of OX40 agonist ivuxolimab in advanced cancers. Library prep was done by the immunoSEQ multiplex PCR assay. The clones in this table, taken by TCRdb from immuneACCESS, are in-frame only. Not every clone is retained; where verified, under half of the shortfall comes from an unresolved V gene, and the cause of the rest is unknown. The sample table shows over 30,000 clones, and over 85% are seen once. Around 33% of the sample is in the top ten clones. Sequenced material: CD4+ or CD8+ T cells sorted from blood, taken in a trial of the OX40 agonist ivuxolimab. All receptors derive from an adult with an advanced solid tumor such as melanoma, head and neck, liver or kidney cancer.

The rearrangement uses TRBV5-1 and TRBJ2-7; weak D call: TRBD1 (6 bases). Deletions cut 1 base from V and 5 bases from J, with 16 bases between. The CDR3 has 15 residues. CDR1 is SGHRS and CDR2 is YFSETQ in the germline V gene. The CDR3, as DNA: TGCGCCAGCAGCTTGTTTACAGGGTCTCTGAACGAGCAGTACTTC. Its translation: CASSLFTGSLNEQYF. The entire variable domain, with the rest obtained from reference TRBV5-1 and TRBJ2-7, is as follows: KAGVTQTPRYLIKTRGQQVTLSCSPISGHRSVSWYQQTPGQGLQFLFEYFSETQRNKGNFPGRFSGRQFSNSRSEMNVSTLELGDSALYLCASSLFTGSLNEQYFGPGTRLTVT.

DNA for the CDR3: TGTGCCAGCAGTGAATTTTTTGACAGTGCTTATTCACCCCTCCACTTT. It encodes CASSEFFDSAYSPLHF. V and J are TRBV6-4 and TRBJ1-6, with D possibly matching TRBD1 (5 bases). Germline values: CDR1 MRHNA, CDR2 SNTAGT. The V and J ends lost 3 bases and 8 bases respectively, with 17 bases between them. The CDR3 runs 16 residues.

This clone was seen just once. The chain carries TRBV4-1 and TRBJ1-3; unclear D gene. The ends were cut back, 1 base at V and 0 bases at J, with 7 bases in the middle. The CDR3 covers 15 residues. Germline CDR1 is MGHRA and CDR2 is YSYEKL. This CDR3 is CASSQGLSSGNTIYF. CDR3 DNA: TGCGCCAGCAGCCAAGGCCTGAGCTCTGGAAACACCATATATTTT.

The rearrangement links TRBV6-6 to TRBJ2-7; 8 positions agree with TRBD1. Germline lookup yields CDR1 MNHNY and CDR2 SVGAGI (reference sequence). After removal of 6 bases from V and 2 bases from J, the junction contained 9 bases not matched to a gene. CDR3 length: 15 amino acids. The DNA of the CDR3 is TGTGCCAGCAGAGACGGGACAGGATTAACCTACGAGCAGTACTTC. This encodes CASRDGTGLTYEQYF.

This sequence joins TRBV6-5 and TRBJ2-2, with D hard to call. V lost 2 bases and J 0 bases, leaving 4 bases between the germline ends. The CDR3 length is 14 residues. Germline V gene lookup returns CDR1 MNHEY and CDR2 SVGAGI. The chain's CDR3 is CASSYGANTGELFF. DNA of the CDR3: TGTGCCAGCAGTTACGGGGCGAACACCGGGGAGCTGTTTTTT.

The V and J genes are TRBV27 and TRBJ1-4; D possibly corresponds to TRBD1 (6 bases). The CDR3 has 16 amino acids. Germline values: CDR1 MNHEY, CDR2 SMNVEV (reference sequence). The V end was cut by 2 bases, the J end by 0 bases, with 10 bases between. CDR3 nucleotides: TGTGCCAGCAGTTTAACAGGGCCCTCAACTAATGAAAAACTGTTTTTT. Translating gives CASSLTGPSTNEKLFF. The whole variable domain, remainder taken from reference TRBV27 and TRBJ1-4, is EAQVTQNPRYLITVTGKKLTVTCSQNMNHEYMSWYRQDPGLGLRQIYYSMNVEVTDKGDVPEGYKVSRKEKRNFPLILESPSPNQTSLYFCASSLTGPSTNEKLFFGSGTQLSVL.

This sequence joins TRBV19 and TRBJ1-5; TRBD1 is a possible D gene (6 bases). Germline V lookup: CDR1 LNHDA, CDR2 SQIVND (reference sequence). The CDR3 is 14 residues long. The V end lost 6 bases, the J end lost 2 bases, and 11 bases lay between the germline ends. CDR3 protein: CASREEGGNQPQHF. The CDR3 region has the DNA TGTGCCAGTAGGGAGGAGGGGGGCAATCAGCCCCAGCATTTT. Filled out from reference TRBV19 and TRBJ1-5, the complete variable domain reads DGGITQSPKYLFRKEGQNVTLSCEQNLNHDAMYWYRQDPGQGLRLIYYSQIVNDFQKGDIAEGYSVSREKKESFPLTVTSAQKNPTAFYLCASREEGGNQPQHFGDGTRLSIL.

The genes are TRBV27 and TRBJ2-1; 14 bases are a match to TRBD2. The V and J ends lost 5 bases and 7 bases, in that order; junction bases with no gene match: 4. Germline values: CDR1 MNHEY, CDR2 SMNVEV (reference sequence). This CDR3 spans 15 amino acids. The CDR3 DNA reads as TGTGCCAGCAGTCTCGGGACTAGCGGGAGAAATGAGCAGTTCTTC. As protein: CASSLGTSGRNEQFF.

This clone has a single count. The chain couples TRBV28 to TRBJ1-5; 8 bases are shared with TRBD1. The length of the CDR3 is 14 residues. V lost 6 bases, J lost 3 bases, and 4 bases stayed unmatched. Germline CDR1 and CDR2: MDHEN and SYDVKM. The CDR3 DNA reads as TGTGCCAGCAGGGGACAGGCGATCAATCAGCCCCAGCATTTT. This codes for CASRGQAINQPQHF.

This clone was picked up one time. V and J are TRBV7-9 and TRBJ2-1, with D tentatively TRBD1 or TRBD2 (5 bases each). Germline CDR1 and CDR2: SEHNR and FQNEAQ (reference sequence). Deletions cut 5 bases from V and 0 bases from J, with 14 bases between. CDR3 length: 16 residues. In nucleotides, the CDR3 is TGTGCCAGCAGCCACGGGGCAAGGAGCTCCTACAATGAGCAGTTCTTC. It yields the protein CASSHGARSSYNEQFF.

The chain uses TRBV13 and TRBJ2-7; 9 bases agree with TRBD1. Germline CDR1 and CDR2: PRHDT and FYEKMQ (reference sequence). This CDR3 is built from 15 residues. V dropped 1 base and J dropped 2; count of bases not matched to a gene: 3. CDR3 nucleotides: TGTGCCAGCAGCTTAGAAGGGGACAGGGCCTACGAGCAGTACTTC. Amino acid sequence: CASSLEGDRAYEQYF.

The chain employs TRBV7-6 and TRBJ2-7; a possible D gene is TRBD1 (7 bases). Germline V lookup: CDR1 SGHVS, CDR2 FNYEAQ. The V end lost 5 bases, the J end lost 7 bases, and 15 bases lay between the germline ends. The CDR3 is 13 amino acids. CDR3 sequence (DNA): TGTGCCAGCAGCCAGGGGGGCGTTCAAGAGCAGTACTTC. This encodes CASSQGGVQEQYF.

This clone was seen just once. This chain connects TRBV19 to TRBJ1-2, with a possible D match to TRBD1 (5 bases). The germline V and J ends were trimmed by 11 bases and 1 base, with 17 bases remaining between them. The V gene's germline CDR1 is LNHDA and CDR2 SQIVND (reference sequence). The CDR3 length is 14 residues. The CDR3 loop reads CARPGRENNYGYTF. DNA for the CDR3: TGTGCCCGTCCGGGACGAGAGAATAACTATGGCTACACCTTC.

By its share, this clone is medium-sized. The V call is TRBV28, the J call TRBJ1-1; D is ambiguous. The CDR3 covers 12 residues. V was cut by 4 bases and J by 6 bases, with 9 bases left in between. Germline-derived CDR1 and CDR2 are MDHEN and SYDVKM. CDR3 sequence: CASSYGGAEAFF. The CDR3, as DNA: TGTGCCAGCAGTTATGGCGGGGCTGAAGCTTTCTTT.

The CDR3 here is CASSQERTGEFGYTF. CDR3 sequence (DNA): TGTGCCAGCAGCCAAGAGCGGACAGGGGAGTTTGGCTACACCTTC. The genes are TRBV4-2 and TRBJ1-2; 9 bases are a match to TRBD1. The ends lost 0 bases at V and 7 bases at J; junction bases unmatched: 6. Per the germline V gene, CDR1 is LGHNA and CDR2 is YNFKEQ. This CDR3 has 15 residues.

The gene calls are TRBV6-1 and TRBJ1-1, with D perhaps matching TRBD1 (6 bases). The CDR3 loop spans 17 amino acids. Between the trimmed V and J ends, which lost 2 bases and 0 bases, there was a span of 16 bases. The V gene's germline CDR1 is MNHNS and CDR2 SASEGT. CDR3 sequence (DNA): TGTGCCAGCAGTGAACCGGACAGAACGGTCATGAACACTGAAGCTTTCTTT. Translating gives CASSEPDRTVMNTEAFF.

This chain uses TRBV6-1 with TRBJ2-5; D gene ambiguous. The tail of the sequence fits TRBJ2-7 better, so the J call may be wrong. There are 14 residues in the CDR3. Germline V gene sequence: CDR1 MNHNS, CDR2 SASEGT. CDR3 in DNA: TGTGCCAGCAGTGAATACACCGCCGCCTACGAGCAGTACTTC. Translation gives CASSEYTAAYEQYF.

The rearrangement joins TRBV5-8 to TRBJ2-5, with D maybe TRBD1 (8 bases). Germline CDR1 reads SGHTS; CDR2 reads YDEGEE. The CDR3 runs 16 residues. V was trimmed by 4 bases and J by 5 bases, leaving 21 bases between them. For the CDR3, the DNA is TGTGCCAGCAGCGCGGGGGACGGACAGGGCCGGGAGACCCAGTACTTC. It yields the protein CASSAGDGQGRETQYF.

The chain links TRBV7-2 to TRBJ1-2, with D unclear. CDR1 is SGHTA and CDR2 is FQGNSA in the germline V gene. Trimming took off 5 bases at V and 5 bases at J, with 18 bases between the two ends. The CDR3 covers 15 residues. The CDR3 spells CASSLIDTFPYGYTF. The DNA for the CDR3 is TGTGCCAGCAGCCTAATTGACACCTTCCCATATGGCTACACCTTC.

The chain is built from TRBV5-1 and TRBJ2-1, with D unresolved. This CDR3 spans 11 amino acids. Germline V gives CDR1 SGHRS, CDR2 YFSETQ. With 4 bases removed from V and 9 bases from J, the gap between germline ends came to 8 bases. CDR3 residues: CASSPPGEQFF. As DNA, the CDR3 is TGCGCCAGCAGCCCGCCAGGTGAGCAGTTCTTC.

The rearrangement joins TRBV7-9 to TRBJ2-2; the D is unclear. Germline CDR1 SEHNR, CDR2 FQNEAQ (reference sequence). This CDR3 spans 12 amino acids. Trimming cost V 3 bases and J 9 bases, with 8 bases left between them. CDR3 DNA sequence: TGTGCCAGCAGCTTCCGACCCTGGGAGCTGTTTTTT. Translating it yields CASSFRPWELFF.

This rearrangement joins TRBV19 to TRBJ2-7; 8 nucleotides match TRBD1. Germline V lookup: CDR1 LNHDA, CDR2 SQIVND (reference sequence). The CDR3 has 14 residues. V dropped 5 bases and J dropped 2; count of bases not matched to a gene: 5. DNA of the CDR3: TGTGCCAGTAGTCTCGGACAGGGAGCCTACGAGCAGTACTTC. Its translation is CASSLGQGAYEQYF.

This clone was counted once. The chain combines TRBV2 with TRBJ2-5; D is possibly TRBD2 (6 bases). Germline V gives CDR1 SNHLY, CDR2 FYNNEI. Trimming stripped 5 bases from V and 5 bases from J, with 18 bases between. The CDR3 extends over 15 amino acids. CDR3 in amino acids: CASSRLDPRSETQYF. CDR3 nucleotides: TGTGCCAGCAGTAGACTAGACCCCCGAAGTGAGACCCAGTACTTC.

The chain carries TRBV4-1 and TRBJ2-1, with TRBD2 identical over 8 bases. Germline CDR1 and CDR2: MGHRA and YSYEKL. The V segment lost 4 bases and the J segment 7 bases; nucleotides outside the gene matches: 12. The CDR3 loop spans 16 amino acids. CDR3 nucleotide sequence: TGCGCCAGCAGCCCGATGGCGGGGGGCGCCTTAAATGAGCAGTTCTTC. It is translated as CASSPMAGGALNEQFF.

The chain combines TRBV7-9 with TRBJ2-7; 11 nucleotides align to TRBD2. Trimming took 2 bases from V and 5 from J; bases not matched to a gene: 5. There are 15 residues in the CDR3. From germline, CDR1 is SEHNR and CDR2 FQNEAQ (reference sequence). The DNA for the CDR3 is TGTGCCAGCAGCTTATCCAGACTAGCGGGAAACGAGCAGTACTTC. Translated, it gives CASSLSRLAGNEQYF.

The genes are TRBV25-1 and TRBJ2-5; possibly TRBD2 for D (5 bases). The CDR3 is made up of 15 amino acids. The V and J ends lost 5 bases and 1 base respectively, with 14 bases between them. The germline V gene has CDR1 MGHDK and CDR2 SYGVNS. The CDR3 DNA reads as TGTGCCAGCAGTCGGGGTGATTCTCCCCAAGAGACCCAGTACTTC. Protein: CASSRGDSPQETQYF.

The V and J genes are TRBV5-6 and TRBJ2-3, with 13 bases lining up with TRBD2. Looked up from germline, CDR1 is SGHDT and CDR2 is YYEEEE. J lost 2 bases, V lost 4 bases, and 7 bases had no gene match. CDR3 length: 17 amino acids. The CDR3 coding sequence is TGTGCCAGCAGCCTCTTGACTAGCGGGGGGCTCACAGATACGCAGTATTTT. Translated, it gives CASSLLTSGGLTDTQYF.

The chain links TRBV5-6 to TRBJ2-2; 8 bases align to TRBD1. Unmatched junction bases numbered 9, after V lost 4 bases and J lost 7 bases. Germline-derived CDR1 and CDR2 are SGHDT and YYEEEE. The CDR3 is 15 residues long. CDR3 residues: CASSQGQGLGGELFF. The DNA for the CDR3 is TGTGCCAGCAGCCAAGGACAGGGACTTGGCGGGGAGCTGTTTTTT.

The chain recombines TRBV5-1 with TRBJ2-5; TRBD2 aligns across 7 bases. This CDR3 has 14 residues. The V gene end was trimmed by 1 base and the J gene end by 0 bases; junction bases not matched to a gene: 0. Germline CDR1 is SGHRS and CDR2 is YFSETQ. The CDR3 DNA is TGCGCCAGCAGCTTGCGGGGGGACCAAGAGACCCAGTACTTC. Protein: CASSLRGDQETQYF.

The chain employs TRBV30 and TRBJ2-1; D not resolved. The CDR3 runs 11 residues. Trimming cost V 4 bases and J 9 bases, with 10 bases left between them. Germline assignment: CDR1 GTSNPN and CDR2 SVGIG (reference sequence). The CDR3, as DNA: TGTGCCTGGACCCCTTCAAGTGAGCAGTTCTTC. Translating it yields CAWTPSSEQFF.

The chain combines TRBV2 with TRBJ1-5; 10 nucleotides line up with TRBD1. The V segment lost 7 bases and the J segment 5 bases; nucleotides outside the gene matches: 5. The V gene's germline CDR1 is SNHLY and CDR2 FYNNEI. This CDR3 has 14 amino acids. CDR3 region: CASTETGGDQPQHF. The CDR3 DNA follows: TGTGCCAGCACCGAGACAGGGGGCGATCAGCCCCAGCATTTT.